This T cell receptor beta chain was identified in a study of early T cells in non-severe SARS-CoV-2 infection. The germline V and J ends were trimmed by 6 bases and 4 bases, with 19 bases remaining between them. The CDR3 sequence is 14 residues long. Germline CDR1 is DFQATT and CDR2 is SNEGSKA (reference sequence). The sample holds many counts of this clonotype. TCRdb redid the calling of the 5' RACE reads with MiXCR, one entry per CDR3 protein. The sample lists fewer than 30,000 distinct CDR3 sequences; over 4.5% were seen once. The material sequenced was whole blood. The gene calls are TRBV20-1 and TRBJ2-7; tentative D call: TRBD1 (6 bases). The source is an adult who was a healthcare worker with PCR-confirmed SARS-CoV-2 infection or an uninfected control (not recorded which). The chain's CDR3 is CSAPLRDTSYEQYF. CDR3 sequence (DNA): TGCAGTGCCCCACTCCGGGACACATCGTACGAGCAGTACTTC.